A single sample gave rise to the 32 T cell receptor beta chains below, sequenced in a study of CD8 T cells in ankylosing spondylitis. Via MiXCR, TCRdb re-called the 5' RACE reads, giving one row per CDR3 protein. The sample records under 150,000 distinct CDR3 sequences, about an eighth being singletons. Sequencing input: blood, either unsorted or a sorted T cell fraction (not recorded which). Source of these receptors: a female donor with ankylosing spondylitis or in good health (not recorded which).

V usage is TRBV7-8 and J usage is TRBJ2-3, with no clear D. CDR3 length: 14 residues. Trimming removed 0 bases at V and 5 bases at J, with 9 bases between. CDR1 and CDR2 from the germline V gene are SGHVS and FQNEAQ. CDR3 sequence: CASSLAGWEDTQYF. The DNA for the CDR3 is TGTGCCAGCAGCTTAGCGGGGTGGGAAGATACGCAGTATTTT.

This clonotype was counted at least ten times. The V gene is TRBV28, the J gene TRBJ1-5; D gene unclear. The CDR3 consists of 12 residues. Germline V CDR1 and CDR2: MDHEN, SYDVKM. V lost 2 bases, J lost 6 bases, and 5 bases lay in between. CDR3 in amino acids: CASSLGLQPQHF. Written as DNA, the CDR3 is TGTGCCAGCAGTTTAGGGCTTCAGCCCCAGCATTTT.

This chain uses TRBV5-4 with TRBJ2-1; maybe TRBD2 (5 bases). CDR3 size: 16 residues. Trimming removed 4 bases at V and 6 bases at J, with 20 bases between. Germline V gives CDR1 SGHNT, CDR2 YYREEE (reference sequence). CDR3 sequence: CASSPEPGIGVNEQFF. DNA of the CDR3: TGTGCCAGCAGCCCCGAGCCGGGAATTGGGGTCAATGAGCAGTTCTTC. The variable domain in full, with the rest retrieved from reference TRBV5-4 and TRBJ2-1, is ETGVTQSPTHLIKTRGQQVTLRCSSQSGHNTVSWYQQALGQGPQFIFQYYREEENGRGNFPPRFSGLQFPNYSSELNVNALELDDSALYLCASSPEPGIGVNEQFFGPGTRLTVL.

This clonotype came up a few times. Written as DNA, the CDR3 is TGTGCCACCAGTGATTTGGTGGACACCCAAGACAGCAATCAGCCCCAGCATTTT. Translated, it gives CATSDLVDTQDSNQPQHF. The genes are TRBV24-1 and TRBJ1-5, with D tentatively TRBD1 (5 bases). In germline, CDR1 is KGHDR, CDR2 SFDVKD. V was clipped by 0 bases and J by 1 base, with 15 bases between them. This CDR3 contains 18 residues.

This clonotype was seen ten or more times. The chain has TRBV12-3 or TRBV12-4 and TRBJ2-7; D may be TRBD1 or TRBD2 (5 bases each). The CDR3 has 14 amino acids. V was shortened by 5 bases and J by 3 bases, with 14 bases between the two germline ends. The CDR3 is CASSPRGPFYEQYF. DNA of the CDR3: TGTGCCAGCAGTCCCCGGGGACCCTTCTACGAGCAGTACTTC.

Concerning this clonotype itself: A junction end diverges from the germline sequence, so it may reflect a read error. As DNA, the CDR3 is TGCGCCAGCAGCTTGATGGGGGGGGCTAGCTCCTACAATGGGCAGTTCTTC. Translating it yields CASSLMGGASSYNGQFF. The chain uses TRBV5-1 and TRBJ2-1; perhaps TRBD2 as D (7 bases). Germline CDR1 reads SGHRS; CDR2 reads YFSETQ. The CDR3 is made up of 17 amino acids. The full variable domain, with the rest looked up from reference TRBV5-1 and TRBJ2-1, is KAGVTQTPRYLIKTRGQQVTLSCSPISGHRSVSWYQQTPGQGLQFLFEYFSETQRNKGNFPGRFSGRQFSNSRSEMNVSTLELGDSALYLCASSLMGGASSYNGQFFGPGTRLTVL.

This clonotype came up once. CDR3: CASSRASLPGELFF. For the CDR3, the DNA is TGTGCCAGCAGCCGCGCAAGTTTGCCCGGGGAGCTGTTTTTT. The rearrangement links TRBV14 to TRBJ2-2; D unresolved. The CDR3 has 14 residues. Trimming cost V 4 bases and J 6 bases, with 12 bases left between them. The V gene's germline CDR1 is SGHDN and CDR2 FVKESK.

At least ten counts were recorded for this clonotype. The chain uses TRBV20-1 and TRBJ1-2; D might be TRBD1 (5 bases). The CDR3 covers 12 residues. V gave up 1 base and J gave up 4 bases, with 7 bases separating them. Germline assignment: CDR1 DFQATT and CDR2 SNEGSKA (reference sequence). Written as DNA, the CDR3 is TGCAGTGCTAGAGGGGGGATCTATGGCTACACCTTC. Encoded protein: CSARGGIYGYTF.

There are many counts of this clonotype. This chain uses TRBV6-5 with TRBJ2-2, with D possibly matching TRBD1 (6 bases). The CDR3 length is 17 residues. V was pared by 4 bases and J by 4 bases, with 19 bases between. Germline V CDR1 and CDR2: MNHEY, SVGAGI. Here the CDR3 DNA reads TGTGCCAGCAGTTCACCTATAGGACAGATTCCCACCGGGGAGCTGTTTTTT. Amino acid sequence: CASSSPIGQIPTGELFF.

Notes on this clonotype: Mismatch with germline at one junction end may stem from a read error. V and J are TRBV6-1 and TRBJ1-2, with a weak D call TRBD1 (5 bases). The V gene's germline CDR1 is MNHNS and CDR2 SASEGT. This CDR3 is built from 13 residues. CDR3 DNA: TGTGCCAGCAGTGACCAGGGCGGCTATGGCTACCCCTTC. Amino acids: CASSDQGGYGYPF.

This clonotype was recorded at least ten times. The chain links TRBV20-1 to TRBJ2-1; D ambiguous. The CDR3 has 15 residues. The germline V gene encodes CDR1 DFQATT and CDR2 SNEGSKA (reference sequence). V lost 2 bases and J lost 0, with 11 bases in between. CDR3: CSARPASSSYNEQFF. For the CDR3, the DNA is TGCAGTGCTAGACCGGCCTCCAGCTCCTACAATGAGCAGTTCTTC.

The chain uses TRBV28 and TRBJ2-2; D unclear. V gave up 2 bases and J gave up 1 base, with 14 bases separating them. CDR1 is MDHEN, CDR2 SYDVKM, per germline. The length of the CDR3 is 17 residues. This chain's CDR3 is CASSLPGRHLNTGELFF. The CDR3 nucleotides are TGTGCCAGCAGTTTACCCGGACGGCATTTGAACACCGGGGAGCTGTTTTTT. Using reference TRBV28 and TRBJ2-2 for the parts outside the CDR3, the full variable domain is DVKVTQSSRYLVKRTGEKVFLECVQDMDHENMFWYRQDPGLGLRLIYFSYDVKMKEKGDIPEGYSVSREKKERFSLILESASTNQTSMYLCASSLPGRHLNTGELFFGEGSRLTVL.

There are many counts of this clonotype. V is TRBV3-1 and J is TRBJ2-3; 7 bases map to TRBD2. The CDR3 contains 15 residues. V lost 4 bases and J lost 1; bases outside the gene matches: 5. Germline V CDR1 and CDR2: LGHDT, YNNKEL (reference sequence). DNA of the CDR3: TGTGCCAGCAGCCTTAGCGGGCGGGGCACAGATACGCAGTATTTT. Translated: CASSLSGRGTDTQYF.

In its sample, this clonotype was seen a few times. The chain uses TRBV7-9 and TRBJ1-4; 7 nucleotides agree with TRBD1. This CDR3 comprises 14 residues. The V gene's germline CDR1 is SEHNR and CDR2 FQNEAQ (reference sequence). V was pared by 5 bases and J by 11 bases, with 11 bases of the junction left unmatched. The CDR3 reads CASSPDREVGKLFF. CDR3 coding DNA: TGTGCCAGCAGCCCCGACAGGGAGGTTGGCAAACTGTTTTTT.

About this clonotype: The CDR3 does not close with the conserved phenylalanine or tryptophan, likely indicating a read error. This rearrangement joins TRBV20-1 to TRBJ2-1; D possibly corresponds to TRBD2 (5 bases). Germline-derived CDR1 and CDR2 are DFQATT and SNEGSKA (reference sequence). Trimming took off 1 base at V and 5 bases at J, with 15 bases between the two ends. This CDR3 spans 15 amino acids. CDR3 coding DNA: TGCAGTGCTAGAGGAATCGGCGGGCGCGACAATGAGCAGTTCCTC. Amino acids: CSARGIGGRDNEQFL.

This clonotype was seen at least ten times. The V and J genes are TRBV28 and TRBJ1-1; TRBD1 is a possible D gene (5 bases). Germline CDR1 MDHEN, CDR2 SYDVKM. Trimming shortened V by 4 bases and J by 3 bases, and 12 bases separated the two germline ends. CDR3 length: 14 amino acids. The CDR3 region is CASSSAGEYTEAFF. The DNA for the CDR3 is TGTGCCAGCAGTTCGGCGGGGGAATACACTGAAGCTTTCTTT.

This clonotype was counted ten times or more. The rearrangement links TRBV7-9 to TRBJ2-7; 9 bases are shared with TRBD2. CDR1 is SEHNR, CDR2 FQNEAQ, per germline (reference sequence). The CDR3 runs to 15 residues. J lost 1 base, V lost 5 bases, and 6 bases had no gene match. The CDR3 DNA sequence: TGTGCCAGCAGCCGGGGCCTAGCGGGATCCTACGAGCAGTACTTC. Protein sequence: CASSRGLAGSYEQYF.

This clonotype was observed many times. V usage is TRBV9 and J usage is TRBJ1-2; D perhaps matches TRBD1 (6 bases). The CDR3 is 14 residues long. Trimming removed 5 bases from V and 5 bases from J, with 16 bases in between. Germline values: CDR1 SGDLS, CDR2 YYNGEE. The DNA of the CDR3 is TGTGCCAGCAGGAGGGACACCGTTGAGTATGGCTACACCTTC. Translating it yields CASRRDTVEYGYTF. The full variable domain, with the rest looked up from reference TRBV9 and TRBJ1-2, is DSGVTQTPKHLITATGQRVTLRCSPRSGDLSVYWYQQSLDQGLQFLIQYYNGEERAKGNILERFSAQQFPDLHSELNLSSLELGDSALYFCASRRDTVEYGYTFGSGTRLTVV.

This clonotype was detected only once. The chain links TRBV23-1 to TRBJ2-1, with D perhaps matching TRBD1 or TRBD2 (6 bases each). TRBV23-1 is designated an ORF whose function remains uncertain. The length of the CDR3 is 17 residues. Trimming removed 4 bases at V and 1 base at J, with 17 bases between. The CDR3 nucleotides are TGCGCCAGCAGTCCATGTGCAGGAGGGGGATCCTACAATGAGCAGTTCTTC. It translates to CASSPCAGGGSYNEQFF.

This clonotype was found many times. The V and J genes are TRBV7-9 and TRBJ2-7; tentative D call: TRBD2 (5 bases). The ends were cut back, 4 bases at V and 2 bases at J, with 15 bases in the middle. This CDR3 comprises 15 residues. CDR1 is SEHNR and CDR2 is FQNEAQ in the germline V gene (reference sequence). CDR3 amino acids: CASSYGVESPYEQYF. The CDR3 DNA follows: TGTGCCAGCAGCTACGGGGTAGAAAGCCCCTACGAGCAGTACTTC.

This clonotype has a count of ten or more. This chain joins TRBV5-6 and TRBJ2-5; 13 bases are shared with TRBD2. CDR3 length equals 15 residues. Trimming cost V 3 bases and J 5 bases; bases outside gene matches: 4. Germline CDR1 reads SGHDT; CDR2 reads YYEEEE. The CDR3 sequence is CASSSLAGGMETQYF. The CDR3 DNA sequence: TGTGCCAGCAGCTCACTAGCGGGAGGGATGGAGACCCAGTACTTC.

In this sample, this clonotype turned up many times. The J gene is TRBJ1-3, the V gene TRBV3-1; no firm D call. Germline assignment: CDR1 LGHDT and CDR2 YNNKEL (reference sequence). This CDR3 has 14 residues. Between the trimmed V and J ends, which lost 4 bases and 3 bases, there was a span of 10 bases. CDR3 DNA: TGTGCCAGCAGCCCCCAGGACCGTGGAAACACCATATATTTT. It specifies CASSPQDRGNTIYF. Supplemented by reference TRBV3-1 and TRBJ1-3, the full variable domain reads DTAVSQTPKYLVTQMGNDKSIKCEQNLGHDTMYWYKQDSKKFLKIMFSYNNKELIINETVPNRFSPKSPDKAHLNLHINSLELGDSAVYFCASSPQDRGNTIYFGEGSWLTVV.

This clonotype appeared many times. The V call is TRBV7-9, the J call TRBJ2-7, with D maybe TRBD1 (5 bases). Germline CDR1 reads SEHNR; CDR2 reads FQNEAQ (reference sequence). This CDR3 is built from 16 residues. Trimming left V 8 bases short and J 0 bases short, with 20 bases between. The CDR3 loop is CASSPVGYRNSYEQYF. DNA for the CDR3: TGTGCCAGCTCCCCGGTCGGCTACAGGAACTCCTACGAGCAGTACTTC.

In its sample, this clonotype was seen many times. The rearrangement links TRBV5-1 to TRBJ2-2, with 7 bases that match TRBD2. The CDR3 length is 14 residues. V shed 4 bases and J 5 bases; nucleotides not matched to a gene: 5. Germline assignment: CDR1 SGHRS and CDR2 YFSETQ. In nucleotides, the CDR3 is TGCGCCAGCAGCGCCGGACTAGGGACCGGGGAGCTGTTTTTT. This translates into CASSAGLGTGELFF.

This clonotype was seen ten or more times. The chain carries TRBV19 and TRBJ2-7; 8 bases are shared with TRBD2. The length of the CDR3 is 17 residues. Germline loops: CDR1 LNHDA, CDR2 SQIVND (reference sequence). V shed 0 bases, J shed 2 bases, and the junction held 9 bases outside the gene matches. CDR3 sequence (DNA): TGTGCCAGTAGTATAGATAGCACTAGCGGTACACCCTACGAGCAGTACTTC. This encodes CASSIDSTSGTPYEQYF.

This clonotype was picked up many times. CDR3 DNA: TGCGCCAGCAGCCCCGGGCAAAGCGGGATGTTATACGAGCAGTACTTC. Translation: CASSPGQSGMLYEQYF. J is TRBJ2-7 and V is TRBV5-1; TRBD2 aligns across 7 bases. The CDR3 has 16 residues. Germline assignment: CDR1 SGHRS and CDR2 YFSETQ. The ends lost 4 bases at V and 4 bases at J; junction bases unmatched: 14. The entire variable domain, with the rest obtained from reference TRBV5-1 and TRBJ2-7, is as follows: KAGVTQTPRYLIKTRGQQVTLSCSPISGHRSVSWYQQTPGQGLQFLFEYFSETQRNKGNFPGRFSGRQFSNSRSEMNVSTLELGDSALYLCASSPGQSGMLYEQYFGPGTRLTVT.

With regard to this clonotype: A much larger clone is a single base away; this may be a read error. The V and J genes are TRBV29-1 and TRBJ2-5, with D possibly TRBD2 on 6 matching bases. The V end lost 5 bases, the J end lost 4 bases, and 11 bases lay between the germline ends. The CDR3 is 12 amino acids. Per germline, CDR1 SQVTM and CDR2 ANQGSEA. In DNA, the CDR3 is TGCAGCGTTCGGGACTTCCTAGAGACCCAGTACTTC. Protein product: CSVRDFLETQYF.

Many counts were recorded for this clonotype. The chain is built from TRBV3-1 and TRBJ2-1; possibly TRBD2 for D (5 bases). This CDR3 spans 15 amino acids. Germline values: CDR1 LGHDT, CDR2 YNNKEL (reference sequence). V was pared by 1 base and J by 1 base, with 8 bases between. The DNA for the CDR3 is TGTGCCAGCAGCCAAGGCCGGGGATCCTACAATGAGCAGTTCTTC. It translates to CASSQGRGSYNEQFF.

At least ten counts were recorded for this clonotype. The chain couples TRBV29-1 to TRBJ1-1; D not resolved. The CDR3 is 15 amino acids. Germline-derived CDR1 and CDR2 are SQVTM and ANQGSEA. V lost 1 base, J lost 0 bases, and 12 bases lay in between. The DNA for the CDR3 is TGCAGCGTTGAAGGGCAACTGGGCATGAACACTGAAGCTTTCTTT. Translation gives CSVEGQLGMNTEAFF.

This clonotype has at least ten counts. This chain uses TRBV20-1 with TRBJ1-1, with a weak D call TRBD1 (5 bases). In germline, CDR1 is DFQATT, CDR2 SNEGSKA (reference sequence). Trimming shortened V by 3 bases and J by 7 bases, and 15 bases separated the two germline ends. CDR3 length equals 13 residues. CDR3 protein: CSARSQGWNEAFF. The CDR3 DNA is TGCAGTGCTAGGTCCCAGGGATGGAATGAAGCTTTCTTT.

With respect to this clonotype: A much larger clonotype is one base distant, so this may be a read error. The DNA for the CDR3 is TGTGCCAGCAGCTTGGGACGGGAGTCGTCGGCCCAGTACTTC. Translating it yields CASSLGRESSAQYF. The gene calls are TRBV5-5 and TRBJ2-5, with D perhaps matching TRBD2 (6 bases). The CDR3 totals 14 residues. Germline V gene lookup returns CDR1 SGHKS and CDR2 YYEKEE (reference sequence). V was clipped by 0 bases and J by 9 bases, with 15 bases between them.

This clonotype was detected only a few times. This chain uses TRBV7-8 with TRBJ2-2; D is perhaps TRBD1 or TRBD2 (5 bases each). V was cut by 6 bases and J by 7 bases, with 18 bases left in between. There are 15 residues in the CDR3. Per germline, CDR1 SGHVS and CDR2 FQNEAQ. The CDR3 here is CASRSGTSLYGELFF. Written as DNA, the CDR3 is TGTGCCAGCAGGTCCGGGACCAGCCTTTACGGGGAGCTGTTTTTT.